This TCR beta chain came from a study of human T cells and chemical hapten exposure. V lost 10 bases and J lost 1, with 11 bases in between. Germline-derived CDR1 and CDR2 are ENHRY and SYGVKD. This CDR3 spans 13 amino acids. Described time point: patch test 3, about 24 weeks after DPC sensitization. Specified treatment: therapeutic diphenylcyclopropenone sensitization with weekly scalp DPC. TCRdb recomputed calls from the RACE reads with MiXCR, one row per CDR3 protein. The repertoire holds around 150,000 distinct CDR3 sequences, with 28% as singletons. The study's findings and limits: Sensitizing with DPC caused no change in TCRs above 1 in 1000 frequency.

This clonotype has at least ten counts. Its antigen is unknown. The chain combines TRBV10-3 with TRBJ1-5, with D possibly being TRBD1 (5 bases). The sample consisted of whole blood, taken in connection with sensitization to the hapten diphenylcyclopropenone (DPC). The receptor was derived from a woman between 18 and 29 years old with alopecia areata. Some clones in this sample may be carry-over from other donors' samples. The CDR3 spells CATRPGSNQPQHF. CDR3 in DNA: TGTGCCACCCGGCCAGGGAGCAATCAGCCCCAGCATTTT.